Presented here are 3 T cell receptor delta chains from one specimen sequenced in a study of Vδ1+ human thymocytes. Sequences come from RNA converted to cDNA by reverse transcription. CDR3 amplicons came from multiplex PCR with pooled V-gene forward and constant-region reverse primers. TCRdb redid clone calling on the multiplex PCR reads using CATT. The table has 54,000 or so delta-chain clones, more than 15% seen once. For these receptors, no antigen is known. Study results and caveats: Thymic TRG and TRD repertoires appeared highly polyclonal, with Gaussian CDR3 length distributions.

Sequences were obtained from Vdelta1+ gamma-delta thymocytes from the thymus. Subset here: FACS-sorted CD3+ TCRalphabeta- TCRVdelta1+ TCRVdelta2- thymocytes. The receptors stem from a boy in the first two years of life who had congenital heart surgery.

The table lists this clone with a few counts. The chain is built from TRDV1 and TRDJ1, with D possibly being TRDD2 (9 bases). Trimming cost V 4 bases and J 0 bases, with 33 bases left between them. CDR1 and CDR2 (germline): TSWWSYY, QGS. The CDR3 is 22 amino acids. CDR3 sequence: CALGAALLPTRYWGPYTDKLIF. CDR3 DNA sequence: TGTGCTCTTGGGGCCGCTCTCCTTCCTACTAGGTACTGGGGGCCGTACACCGATAAACTCATCTTT.

The rearrangement links TRDV1 to TRDJ1; TRDD3 aligns across 9 bases. The V gene end was trimmed by 0 bases and the J gene end by 0 bases; junction bases not matched to a gene: 26. Germline V CDR1 and CDR2: TSWWSYY, QGS. The length of the CDR3 is 24 residues. CDR3 residues: CALGELGPFLPLRTGGGYTDKLIF. Written as DNA, the CDR3 is TGTGCTCTTGGGGAACTAGGCCCTTTCCTTCCCTTGCGTACTGGGGGAGGGTACACCGATAAACTCATCTTT.

A few counts support this clone. V gene TRDV1 combines with J gene TRDJ1; 10 bases agree with TRDD3. The CDR3 length is 23 residues. V lost 2 bases, J lost 0 bases, and 24 bases stayed unmatched. CDR1 TSWWSYY and CDR2 QGS come from the germline V gene. The CDR3 here is CALGEFPPPSSWGIPSYTDKLIF. The DNA of the CDR3 is TGTGCTCTTGGGGAATTTCCCCCCCCGTCGAGTTGGGGGATACCGTCGTACACCGATAAACTCATCTTT.